Below, 22 T cell receptor beta chains from the same sample are listed, as sequenced in a study of T cells in pancreatic ductal adenocarcinoma. Method: immunoSEQ multiplex PCR; TCRdb's copy keeps in-frame clones and lacks some. Of around 100,000 clones in the sample, 90% to 95% are singletons; the top ten hold about 3.4%. No neoadjuvant therapy was given to the selected pancreatic ductal adenocarcinoma patients before their surgery. The sample taken for sequencing was PBMCs. The receptors were sampled from a human donor with pancreatic ductal adenocarcinoma.

The rearrangement links TRBV5-1 to TRBJ2-1; D is ambiguous. The CDR3 is 14 amino acids. CDR1 is SGHRS and CDR2 is YFSETQ in the germline V gene. The V and J ends lost 2 bases and 7 bases respectively, with 13 bases between them. The CDR3 DNA sequence: TGCGCCAGCAGCTTACCCACCCACGGTAATGAGCAGTTCTTC. Protein product: CASSLPTHGNEQFF.

A note on this clone: The same CDR3 also results from other DNA sequences found in this sample. The chain couples TRBV9 to TRBJ2-7; D might be TRBD2 (6 bases). The CDR3 is 15 residues long. Germline CDR1 is SGDLS and CDR2 is YYNGEE. V was clipped by 0 bases and J by 0 bases, with 10 bases between them. CDR3 DNA: TGTGCCAGCAGCGTAGGCGGGGACCTCTCCTACGAGCAGTACTTC. It is translated as CASSVGGDLSYEQYF.

V is TRBV5-6 and J is TRBJ2-4, with 7 positions matching TRBD2. In germline, CDR1 is SGHDT, CDR2 YYEEEE. J lost 6 bases, V lost 2 bases, and 2 bases had no gene match. This CDR3 is 13 amino acids long. The CDR3 nucleotides are TGTGCCAGCAGCTTCGGGAGGATAAACATTCAGTACTTC. It translates to CASSFGRINIQYF.

The chain combines TRBV7-3 with TRBJ2-2; 8 bases match TRBD1. Trimming at V came to 5 bases and at J to 5 bases, leaving 7 bases not matched to a gene. CDR1 is SGHTA, CDR2 FQGTGA, per germline. This CDR3 spans 15 amino acids. The CDR3 bases are TGTGCCAGCAGCCAGGGACAGGCGTGGACCGGGGAGCTGTTTTTT. Its translation is CASSQGQAWTGELFF.

The chain is built from TRBV5-4 and TRBJ2-3, with a weak D call TRBD2 (7 bases). V lost 9 bases, J lost 1 base, and 12 bases lay in between. The CDR3 loop spans 13 amino acids. Germline CDR1 SGHNT, CDR2 YYREEE (reference sequence). For the CDR3, the DNA is TGTGCCATCTTCGGGGGGCGCACAGATACGCAGTATTTT. Translated, it gives CAIFGGRTDTQYF.

J is TRBJ2-5 and V is TRBV2; 9 bases agree with TRBD2. This CDR3 contains 16 residues. J lost 1 base, V lost 3 bases, and 6 bases had no gene match. The germline CDR1 and CDR2 sequences are SNHLY and FYNNEI. For the CDR3, the DNA is TGTGCCAGCAGTGAGGGGACTAGCAGATTCCAAGAGACCCAGTACTTC. Amino acid sequence: CASSEGTSRFQETQYF.

J is TRBJ2-7 and V is TRBV9, with 8 bases matching TRBD1. The CDR3 covers 18 residues. CDR1 and CDR2 from the germline V gene are SGDLS and YYNGEE. J lost 2 bases, V lost 0 bases, and 13 bases had no gene match. This CDR3 reads CASSVGPPTGGVTYEQYF. CDR3 sequence (DNA): TGTGCCAGCAGCGTAGGCCCCCCCACAGGGGGAGTGACCTACGAGCAGTACTTC.

The chain couples TRBV5-1 to TRBJ1-2; D not resolved. With 0 bases removed from V and 3 bases from J, the gap between germline ends came to 3 bases. Germline CDR1 reads SGHRS; CDR2 reads YFSETQ. The CDR3 length is 12 residues. CDR3 sequence: CASSLGDYGYTF. In DNA form, the CDR3 reads TGCGCCAGCAGCTTGGGAGACTATGGCTACACCTTC.

The chain recombines TRBV27 with TRBJ2-7; the D gene is possibly TRBD1 (5 bases). Germline loops: CDR1 MNHEY, CDR2 SMNVEV (reference sequence). V lost 6 bases to trimming and J lost 4 bases, with 13 bases between them. The CDR3 is 13 residues long. CDR3 bases: TGTGCCAGCAGAGGGGCCGTTCGGTACGAGCAGTACTTC. Translation: CASRGAVRYEQYF.

This rearrangement joins TRBV28 to TRBJ2-7; 8 nucleotides agree with TRBD2. This CDR3 region has 15 residues. With V trimmed by 5 bases and J by 5 bases, 11 bases remained unmatched. CDR1 is MDHEN, CDR2 SYDVKM, per germline. The CDR3 nucleotides read TGTGCCAGCAGTGGCGGGGGTAGCGGGGCCCACGAGCAGTACTTC. It codes for CASSGGGSGAHEQYF.

The genes are TRBV10-2 and TRBJ1-1; D uncertain. The length of the CDR3 is 12 residues. Germline assignment: CDR1 WSHSY and CDR2 SAAADI. V lost 4 bases to trimming and J lost 0 bases, with 3 bases between them. As DNA, the CDR3 is TGCGCCAGCAGTGCCTTGAACACTGAAGCTTTCTTT. It yields the protein CASSALNTEAFF.

This sequence joins TRBV10-3 and TRBJ2-1; 7 bases line up with TRBD2. CDR3 size: 16 residues. CDR1 and CDR2 (germline): ENHRY, SYGVKD. Trimming cost V 5 bases and J 2 bases; bases outside gene matches: 9. CDR3 sequence reads: CAISPGGSGTYNEQFF. The CDR3 DNA reads TGTGCCATCAGTCCCGGGGGGAGCGGAACCTACAATGAGCAGTTCTTC.

The chain combines TRBV5-6 with TRBJ2-1, with a tentative D call TRBD1 (6 bases). Trimming removed 1 base at V and 1 base at J, with 15 bases between. CDR3 length: 17 residues. The V gene's germline CDR1 is SGHDT and CDR2 YYEEEE. The CDR3 sequence: CASSLIRLGGSYNEQFF. The CDR3 DNA is TGTGCCAGCAGCTTGATCCGGCTAGGGGGATCCTACAATGAGCAGTTCTTC.

The chain couples TRBV27 to TRBJ2-7, with 10 bases identical to TRBD2. The CDR3 loop spans 15 amino acids. Germline values: CDR1 MNHEY, CDR2 SMNVEV (reference sequence). V dropped 2 bases and J dropped 3; count of bases not matched to a gene: 4. The CDR3 here is CASSLSGRDRYEQYF. In nucleotides, the CDR3 is TGTGCCAGCAGTTTAAGCGGGAGGGATCGCTACGAGCAGTACTTC.

This chain joins TRBV2 and TRBJ2-5, with D possibly TRBD2 on 6 matching bases. CDR1 SNHLY and CDR2 FYNNEI come from the germline V gene. The CDR3 totals 14 residues. With 6 bases removed from V and 5 bases from J, the gap between germline ends came to 16 bases. The CDR3 region has the DNA TGTGCCAGCAGCTACCCACTAGCTGGGGAGACCCAGTACTTC. It encodes CASSYPLAGETQYF.

The gene calls are TRBV19 and TRBJ2-7, with 7 bases that match TRBD1. Germline V gives CDR1 LNHDA, CDR2 SQIVND (reference sequence). V trimming: 5 bases; J trimming: 0 bases; junction bases outside the gene matches: 7. The CDR3 has 15 amino acids. CDR3 amino acids: CASSPGTASSYEQYF. As DNA, the CDR3 is TGTGCCAGTAGTCCCGGGACAGCCAGCTCCTACGAGCAGTACTTC. Full variable domain (rest looked up from reference TRBV19 and TRBJ2-7): DGGITQSPKYLFRKEGQNVTLSCEQNLNHDAMYWYRQDPGQGLRLIYYSQIVNDFQKGDIAEGYSVSREKKESFPLTVTSAQKNPTAFYLCASSPGTASSYEQYFGPGTRLTVT.

The count of this clone is one. This CDR3 is CASSLSGSGSPAGNEQFF. The CDR3, as DNA: TGTGCCAGCAGCTTATCCGGTAGCGGGAGCCCCGCGGGTAATGAGCAGTTCTTC. The chain employs TRBV7-8 and TRBJ2-1; TRBD2 agrees at 9 bases. The germline gives CDR1 SGHVS, CDR2 FQNEAQ. Unmatched junction bases numbered 15, after V lost 2 bases and J lost 7 bases. This CDR3 has 18 amino acids.

This chain connects TRBV7-2 to TRBJ2-5; 9 bases fit TRBD1. The CDR3 spans 15 residues. V was clipped by 5 bases and J by 5 bases; unmatched bases: 9. Per the germline V gene, CDR1 is SGHTA and CDR2 is FQGNSA. CDR3 in DNA: TGTGCCAGCAGCGCGAGCTTAACAGGGGGCGAGACCCAGTACTTC. Encoded protein: CASSASLTGGETQYF.

The rearrangement joins TRBV7-2 to TRBJ2-5; maybe TRBD2 (5 bases). CDR3 length: 12 amino acids. V was clipped by 2 bases and J by 11 bases, with 12 bases between them. Per germline, CDR1 SGHTA and CDR2 FQGNSA. This chain's CDR3 is CASSLRGGRQYF. The CDR3 DNA follows: TGTGCCAGCAGCTTACGCGGAGGAAGGCAGTACTTC.

The chain carries TRBV5-1 and TRBJ2-3; 9 bases align to TRBD2. Germline loops: CDR1 SGHRS, CDR2 YFSETQ. This CDR3 has 16 residues. J gave up 0 bases and V 4 bases, and 6 bases lay outside the gene matches. The CDR3 sequence: CASSETSGLSTDTQYF. In nucleotides, the CDR3 is TGCGCCAGCAGCGAGACTAGCGGTTTGAGCACAGATACGCAGTATTTT.

The V and J genes are TRBV28 and TRBJ2-1; D is undetermined. There are 14 residues in the CDR3. Trimming cost V 3 bases and J 7 bases, with 13 bases left between them. Germline-derived CDR1 and CDR2 are MDHEN and SYDVKM. The DNA of the CDR3 is TGTGCCAGCAGTTTCAACCAGATCCCTAATGAGCAGTTCTTC. Translation gives CASSFNQIPNEQFF.

This chain joins TRBV13 and TRBJ2-1, with TRBD2 identical over 12 bases. Trimming at V came to 4 bases and at J to 4 bases, leaving 11 bases not matched to a gene. Germline V CDR1 and CDR2: PRHDT, FYEKMQ (reference sequence). The length of the CDR3 is 18 residues. The CDR3 nucleotides are TGTGCCAGCAGCTCCCGGACTAGCGGGACGGGTGGGTACAATGAGCAGTTCTTC. Protein sequence: CASSSRTSGTGGYNEQFF.